The rows below give T cell receptor beta chains drawn from one sample of a study of prognosis after radiotherapy for stage I lung cancer. TCRdb used MiXCR to reprocess the multiplex PCR reads, holding one entry per CDR3 protein. The sample records around 19,000 distinct CDR3 sequences, less than 70% being singletons. The sequencing used PBMCs, collected before or after stereotactic body radiation therapy (not recorded which). These receptors all stem from a donor aged 50 or older with non-small cell lung cancer. The CDR3 runs from the conserved cysteine through the conserved F or W. A D gene is named only where the DNA matches it firmly. A clone size is listed for some rows: how often the clone was seen (once, few, many), or a class if it is expanded.

D	V	length	size	J	CDR3	DNA
-	TRBV2	12	many	TRBJ2-5	CASSAGRETQYF	TGTGCCAGCAGTGCTGGGCGCGAGACCCAGTACTTC
TRBD2	TRBV20-1	17	many	TRBJ2-5	CSASAGTSGRTQETQYF	TGCAGTGCTAGTGCAGGGACTAGCGGGAGGACCCAAGAGACCCAGTACTTC
-	TRBV5-1	14	many	TRBJ2-7	CASSGKGGSYEQYF	TGCGCCAGCAGCGGAAAAGGAGGGAGCTACGAGCAGTACTTC
-	TRBV30	14	-	TRBJ1-6	CAWSAGVSNSPLHF	TGTGCCTGGAGTGCAGGGGTTAGCAATTCACCCCTCCACTTT
TRBD2	TRBV7-6	16	-	TRBJ2-3	CASRPAVLAVENTQYF	TGTGCCAGCAGACCTGCGGTACTAGCGGTGGAGAATACGCAGTATTTT
-	TRBV29-1	13	-	TRBJ2-7	CSVSRGGIYEQYF	TGCAGCGTTAGTAGGGGGGGAATCTACGAGCAGTACTTC
-	TRBV28	11	many	TRBJ2-1	CASSWVLEQFF	TGTGCCAGCAGTTGGGTGTTGGAGCAGTTCTTC
-	TRBV19	14	many	TRBJ2-3	CASSMDDGMNTQYF	TGTGCCAGTAGCATGGACGACGGTATGAATACGCAGTATTTT
-	TRBV11-1	14	medium-sized	TRBJ2-3	CASSLDIYTDTQYF	TGTGCCAGCAGCTTAGACATTTACACAGATACGCAGTATTTT
TRBD1	TRBV5-1	15	medium-sized	TRBJ1-2	CASSLDGQGFYGYTF	TGCGCCAGCAGCTTGGATGGACAGGGCTTTTATGGCTACACCTTC
-	TRBV7-8	15	-	TRBJ2-2	CASSPEVRETGELFF	TGTGCCAGCAGCCCCGAGGTCCGGGAGACCGGGGAGCTGTTTTTT
TRBD1	TRBV12-3/TRBV12-4	15	-	TRBJ2-1	CASSLPGTGMNEQFF	TGTGCCAGCAGCCTACCCGGGACAGGGATGAATGAGCAGTTCTTC
-	TRBV18	15	many	TRBJ2-4	CASSPPAGAKNIQYF	TGTGCCAGCTCACCACCGGCGGGAGCCAAAAACATTCAGTACTTC
-	TRBV5-1	14	many	TRBJ2-7	CASSLFGGSYEQYF	TGCGCCAGCAGCTTGTTCGGCGGGTCCTACGAGCAGTACTTC
-	TRBV7-9	15	medium-sized	TRBJ2-2	CASSLPGGLTGELFF	TGTGCCAGCAGCTTGCCAGGGGGACTCACCGGGGAGCTGTTTTTT
-	TRBV7-9	16	few	TRBJ2-2	CASPPEGGVVTGELFF	TGTGCCAGCCCCCCCGAGGGGGGGGTGGTCACCGGGGAGCTGTTTTTT
-	TRBV28	12	-	TRBJ1-1	CASISRHRQIFF	TGTGCCAGCATTTCCCGGCACAGGCAGATATTCTTT
-	TRBV6-5	16	-	TRBJ2-7	CASSYSTGSKHYEQYF	TGTGCCAGCAGTTACTCGACCGGGTCCAAACACTACGAGCAGTACTTC
-	TRBV28	18	many	TRBJ2-6	CASSLPTTGSSGANVLTF	TGTGCCAGCAGTTTACCTACGACAGGAAGCTCTGGGGCCAACGTCCTGACTTTC
TRBD2	TRBV3-1	13	many	TRBJ2-1	CASRRTRHTEQFF	TGTGCCAGCAGGAGGACTAGGCACACTGAGCAGTTCTTC
-	TRBV7-9	16	many	TRBJ1-3	CASNLPIRGTGNTIYF	TGTGCCAGCAACCTCCCTATAAGGGGCACTGGAAACACCATATATTTT
-	TRBV3-1	14	medium-sized	TRBJ2-7	CASRDSGSSSEQYF	TGTGCCAGCAGGGATAGCGGCAGCTCGAGTGAGCAGTACTTC
-	TRBV3-1	14	-	TRBJ2-1	CASSPVASSVEQFF	TGTGCCAGCAGCCCCGTCGCCAGCTCGGTTGAGCAGTTCTTC
TRBD1	TRBV6-1	14	-	TRBJ1-1	CASVQGAGGTEAFF	TGTGCCAGCGTACAGGGGGCGGGTGGCACTGAAGCTTTCTTT
-	TRBV20-1	12	-	TRBJ1-1	CSAWDMETEAFF	TGCAGTGCTTGGGACATGGAGACTGAAGCTTTCTTT
TRBD2	TRBV7-2	15	-	TRBJ2-1	CASSLGLAGGNEQFF	TGTGCCAGCAGCCTCGGACTAGCGGGAGGTAATGAGCAGTTCTTC
-	TRBV24-1	17	many	TRBJ2-3	CATSLGTGAGGPDTQYF	TGTGCCACCAGTCTGGGGACAGGGGCGGGAGGGCCAGATACGCAGTATTTT
-	TRBV6-1	14	-	TRBJ2-2	CASYIGRVTWELFF	TGTGCCAGTTATATCGGGAGAGTGACCTGGGAGCTGTTTTTT
-	TRBV7-9	12	-	TRBJ2-1	CASSLPYNEQFF	TGTGCCAGCAGCTTACCGTACAATGAGCAGTTCTTC
-	TRBV19	15	many	TRBJ2-3	CASSIWPGSTDTQYF	TGTGCCAGTAGTATCTGGCCAGGGTCCACAGATACGCAGTATTTT
TRBD2	TRBV20-1	16	-	TRBJ2-3	CSAIPSGGDHTDTQYF	TGCAGTGCTATACCGTCGGGAGGTGATCACACAGATACGCAGTATTTT
-	TRBV9	15	once	TRBJ1-1	CASSVWVYSFTEAFF	TGTGCCAGCAGCGTATGGGTATACTCGTTCACTGAAGCTTTCTTT
-	TRBV5-1	12	-	TRBJ2-3	CASSWDWVTQYF	TGCGCCAGCAGCTGGGATTGGGTTACGCAGTATTTT
-	TRBV7-9	16	many	TRBJ2-1	CASSLDLRDTSNEQFF	TGTGCCAGCAGCTTAGATCTACGGGACACCTCCAATGAGCAGTTCTTC
-	TRBV4-2	14	once	TRBJ2-2	CASSPGRLTGELFF	TGTGCCAGCAGCCCGGGACGTCTAACCGGGGAGCTGTTTTTT
-	TRBV7-2	14	medium-sized	TRBJ2-7	CASSAQPGAYEQYF	TGTGCCAGCAGCGCCCAGCCGGGGGCCTACGAGCAGTACTTC
-	TRBV5-1	14	medium-sized	TRBJ2-1	CASSLEGAYNEQFF	TGCGCCAGCAGCTTAGAAGGGGCCTACAATGAGCAGTTCTTC
TRBD2	TRBV27	14	many	TRBJ2-1	CASRVAGVFNEQFF	TGTGCCAGCAGAGTAGCGGGCGTATTCAATGAGCAGTTCTTC
TRBD1	TRBV4-1	16	many	TRBJ2-5	CASRKWEGGVEETQYF	TGCGCCAGCAGGAAATGGGAAGGGGGCGTTGAAGAGACCCAGTACTTC
-	TRBV5-6	14	many	TRBJ1-1	CASSLEGSNTEAFF	TGTGCCAGCAGCTTGGAGGGCTCGAACACTGAAGCTTTCTTT
-	TRBV2	15	many	TRBJ2-6	CASSAQGSGANVLTF	TGTGCCAGCAGTGCTCAGGGTTCTGGGGCCAACGTCCTGACTTTC
-	TRBV20-1	14	medium-sized	TRBJ2-7	CSAATYSSSYEQYF	TGCAGTGCCGCGACGTACTCGAGCTCCTACGAGCAGTACTTC
TRBD1	TRBV6-5	16	-	TRBJ2-7	CASSYSLRTGPYEQYF	TGTGCCAGCAGTTACTCGCTACGGACAGGGCCCTACGAGCAGTACTTC
-	TRBV7-9	14	-	TRBJ2-2	CASSSDPGTGELFF	TGTGCCAGCAGCTCCGACCCGGGCACCGGGGAGCTGTTTTTT
TRBD1	TRBV5-1	17	-	TRBJ2-2	CASSSNPGTVNTGELFF	TGCGCCAGCAGCTCGAACCCCGGGACAGTGAACACCGGGGAGCTGTTTTTT
-	TRBV28	18	once	TRBJ1-1	CASIFLSLQGRMNTEAFF	TGTGCCAGCATTTTTTTATCCTTGCAGGGGCGCATGAACACTGAAGCTTTCTTT
-	TRBV3-1	12	many	TRBJ2-5	CASSQGGETQYF	TGTGCCAGCAGCCAGGGTGGAGAGACCCAGTACTTC
TRBD2	TRBV5-1	14	-	TRBJ2-7	CASSLTSGSGEQYF	TGCGCCAGCAGCTTGACTAGCGGGAGCGGCGAGCAGTACTTC
TRBD2	TRBV11-2	15	-	TRBJ2-7	CASSLDSGLAGTQYF	TGTGCCAGCAGCTTAGATTCCGGACTAGCGGGCACCCAGTACTTC
-	TRBV20-1	14	-	TRBJ1-6	CSASSGRMDSPLHF	TGCAGTGCTAGTTCGGGGAGGATGGATTCACCCCTCCACTTT
-	TRBV27	14	-	TRBJ2-2	CPSSSGTYTGELFF	TGTCCCAGCAGTTCCGGGACATACACCGGGGAGCTGTTTTTT
TRBD1	TRBV6-1	17	-	TRBJ2-1	CASSPIPGQGAGNEQFF	TGTGCCAGCAGCCCCATCCCCGGACAGGGGGCAGGCAATGAGCAGTTCTTC